The following is a T cell receptor beta chain sequence with its context. What it binds is not known. This entry comes from a study of shared clonotypes between healthy human individuals. Germline CDR1 is SGHTA and CDR2 is FQGNSA. The CDR3 extends over 14 amino acids. V lost 4 bases to trimming and J lost 1 base, with 7 bases between them. Deep was the level used in running the assay. Clones were sequenced by immunoSEQ multiplex PCR, and TCRdb holds only the in-frame ones, with some missing. The repertoire holds around 2.1 million clones, nearly 97% seen once, with less than 0.15% in the top ten. Study-wide results and limits: Larger estimated richness was generally recorded for naive subsets relative to memory subsets.

V gene TRBV7-2 combines with J gene TRBJ2-2; D not resolved. The sequenced material came from naive CD4+ T cells sorted from blood. The sample's subset: CD45RA+ positively selected. The sequence was obtained from a man aged 18 to 30 in good health. CDR3 protein: CASSYRWNTGELFF. CDR3 in DNA: TGTGCCAGCAGCTACCGGTGGAACACCGGGGAGCTGTTTTTT. The full variable domain, its missing parts supplied by reference TRBV7-2 and TRBJ2-2, is GAGVSQSPSNKVTEKGKDVELRCDPISGHTALYWYRQSLGQGLEFLIYFQGNSAPDKSGLPSDRFSAERTGGSVSTLTIQRTQQEDSAVYLCASSYRWNTGELFFGEGSRLTVL.